The 10 T cell receptor beta chains presented below share a single source sample, sequenced in a study of prognosis after radiotherapy for stage I lung cancer. Multiplex PCR, run in two rounds, amplified TCR beta CDR3 from genomic DNA. Amplification in first-round PCR relied on primers specific to each TRBV and TRBJ gene. TCRdb reanalysed the multiplex PCR reads using MiXCR and keeps one entry per CDR3 protein. The sample holds about 47,000 distinct CDR3 sequences; approximately 35% are singletons and the top ten take 8% to 9.5%. Sequenced here: PBMCs, sampled before or after stereotactic body radiation therapy (not recorded which). These receptors all come from a donor at least 50 years old with non-small cell lung cancer.

The table lists this clonotype with many counts. The rearrangement joins TRBV7-2 to TRBJ1-1; D unclear. The V end lost 5 bases, the J end lost 1 base, and 8 bases lay between the germline ends. This CDR3 is built from 13 residues. The V gene's germline CDR1 is SGHTA and CDR2 FQGNSA. The CDR3 DNA reads TGTGCCAGCAGCGAAGAGCGGAACACTGAAGCTTTCTTT. It yields the protein CASSEERNTEAFF.

Worth noting for this clonotype: A far larger clone is one nucleotide away, so this likely arose from a read error. The gene calls are TRBV7-9 and TRBJ2-1; D gene ambiguous. Germline CDR1 and CDR2: SEHNR and FQNEAQ (reference sequence). The CDR3 is made up of 12 amino acids. CDR3 residues: CASSPMYNDQFF. CDR3 sequence (DNA): TGTGCCAGCAGCCCCATGTACAATGATCAGTTCTTC.

A single count supports this clonotype. The CDR3 reads CASSSTGVVTRGGRQYF. CDR3 DNA sequence: TGTGCCAGCAGTTCGACAGGGGTCGTGACTAGGGGGGGGCGTCAGTACTTC. This chain uses TRBV28 with TRBJ2-7; possible D gene TRBD1, 8 bases. The V and J ends lost 4 bases and 10 bases respectively, with 29 bases between them. CDR3 size: 17 residues. CDR1 and CDR2 from the germline V gene are MDHEN and SYDVKM.

By share of the sample, this clonotype is medium-sized. The rearrangement links TRBV5-1 to TRBJ2-3, with 7 bases fitting TRBD2. The ends lost 1 base at V and 4 bases at J; junction bases unmatched: 9. CDR3 size: 16 residues. CDR1 is SGHRS, CDR2 YFSETQ, per germline. The CDR3 protein is CASSLPGRAGADTQYF. The CDR3 DNA reads as TGCGCCAGCAGCTTGCCGGGACGGGCGGGAGCAGATACGCAGTATTTT.

The chain employs TRBV5-4 and TRBJ1-2; the D gene is possibly TRBD1 (6 bases). The CDR3 totals 14 residues. Germline CDR1 is SGHNT and CDR2 is YYREEE (reference sequence). The ends were cut back, 4 bases at V and 11 bases at J, with 21 bases in the middle. This chain's CDR3 is CASSPAGGRRGYTF. DNA of the CDR3: TGTGCCAGCAGCCCCGCCGGGGGGCGCAGGGGATACACCTTC.

Only one count was recorded for this clonotype. Here the CDR3 reads CAWSVGQGTDTQYF. The CDR3 coding sequence is TGTGCCTGGAGTGTGGGGCAGGGAACAGATACGCAGTATTTT. The J gene is TRBJ2-3, the V gene TRBV30, with a tentative D call TRBD1 (5 bases). V was cut by 0 bases and J by 3 bases, with 10 bases left in between. CDR1 is GTSNPN and CDR2 is SVGIG in the germline V gene (reference sequence). This CDR3 has 14 amino acids.

For this clonotype: A far larger clone is one base from this, pointing to a likely read error. The chain recombines TRBV6-9 with TRBJ2-7; weak D call: TRBD2 (5 bases). Germline CDR1 reads MNHGY; CDR2 reads SVAAGI. The CDR3 covers 14 residues. The DNA of the CDR3 is TGTTCCAGCAGTACCGGGATGTCTACCTCCGAGCAGTACTTC. It yields the protein CSSSTGMSTSEQYF.

On this clonotype itself: Relative to the germline gene, one junction end is altered; a read error may explain this. The chain joins TRBV5-1 to TRBJ2-7, with a tentative D call TRBD2 (6 bases). Germline lookup yields CDR1 SGHRS and CDR2 YFSETQ. This CDR3 has 16 residues. In DNA form, the CDR3 reads TGCGCCAGCATCTTGGGACTGGGTTTACTGGCTTACGAGCAGTACTTC. Amino acids: CASILGLGLLAYEQYF.

This clonotype occurred many times. The chain links TRBV18 to TRBJ1-2, with D maybe TRBD1 (5 bases). The germline V gene has CDR1 KGHSH and CDR2 LQKENI. With 8 bases removed from V and 3 bases from J, the gap between germline ends came to 19 bases. This CDR3 has 15 amino acids. CDR3 sequence: CASKGAGTLDYGYTF. In nucleotides, the CDR3 is TGTGCCAGCAAAGGGGCAGGAACTTTGGACTATGGCTACACCTTC.

In this sample, this clonotype turned up many times. The chain employs TRBV12-3 or TRBV12-4 and TRBJ2-2, with 9 bases aligning to TRBD2. The length of the CDR3 is 15 residues. Losses at the gene ends were 4 bases for V and 3 bases for J; bases not matched to a gene: 3. The CDR3 protein is CASSSAGGHTGELFF. CDR3 DNA: TGTGCCAGCAGTTCCGCGGGAGGGCACACCGGGGAGCTGTTTTTT.